This TCR beta chain was profiled in a study of blood T cell repertoires in COVID-19. Study-level information: The United States, Italy and Spain supplied acute and convalescent COVID-19 samples. PBMCs, B-cell-depleted T cells, or T cells were the source of the cDNA or gDNA that made up the material.

This clone has only one observation. In the authors' methods: From reference gene primer amplification, estimates of nucleated cell counts were derived. The table came from immunoSEQ multiplex PCR; TCRdb's copy has only in-frame clones and leaves some out. V, J and clone size were drawn from that table, and D and trimming were deduced from the DNA. The profile covers about 260,000 clones, with approximately 86% appearing a single time and roughly 1.8% taken by the ten largest. What was sequenced was peripheral blood. This TCR was sampled from a young man with active or convalescent COVID-19.

The CDR3 nucleotides read TGTGCCAGCAGGGAGGGACCGACACCCGACACTGAAGCTTTCTTT. Amino acid sequence: CASREGPTPDTEAFF. The genes are TRBV6-5 and TRBJ1-1; the D gene is possibly TRBD1 (5 bases). The V and J ends lost 6 bases and 3 bases respectively, with 17 bases between them. Germline lookup yields CDR1 MNHEY and CDR2 SVGAGI. The CDR3 runs to 15 residues.